This T cell receptor beta chain derives from a study of blood T cell repertoires in COVID-19. Clones were read by immunoSEQ multiplex PCR, and TCRdb kept only the in-frame ones, dropping some. The table has some 400,000 clones, roughly nine tenths seen once; the top ten hold 1.7%. Trimming took off 6 bases at V and 6 bases at J, with 11 bases between the two ends. Germline CDR1 SGHDT, CDR2 YYEEEE. The CDR3 sequence is 12 residues long. The TCR originated in a woman in her 30s who had recovered from COVID-19. The specimen was PBMCs or T cells enriched from blood (not recorded which). The chain recombines TRBV5-6 with TRBJ2-3; possibly TRBD2 for D (6 bases). CDR3 amino acids: CASIGGADTQYF. Written as DNA, the CDR3 is TGTGCCAGCATCGGGGGAGCCGATACGCAGTATTTT. Variable domain in full (rest from reference TRBV5-6 and TRBJ2-3): DAGVTQSPTHLIKTRGQQVTLRCSPKSGHDTVSWYQQALGQGPQFIFQYYEEEERQRGNFPDRFSGHQFPNYSSELNVNALLLGDSALYLCASIGGADTQYFGPGTRLTVL.